This T cell receptor beta chain was sequenced for a study of T cell responses to AZD1222 COVID-19 vaccine. The study, taken as a whole, reports: Reportedly, nearly half of unique spike TCRs recognized epitopes outside B.1.351/B.1.1.7 mutations. Donors were largely white British and mainly female; clonal diversity was possibly underestimated. Seropositive at baseline were only a handful of AZD1222 recipients. Regions 160-218 and 743-854 dominated among vaccine-associated CD4 TCRs spanning spike.

This CDR3 has 13 residues. From germline, CDR1 is GTSNPN and CDR2 SVGIG (reference sequence). With 3 bases removed from V and 10 bases from J, the gap between germline ends came to 18 bases. Method: immunoSEQ multiplex PCR; TCRdb's copy keeps in-frame clones and lacks some. The sample lists 150,000 to 180,000 clones, 90% seen once, with around 1.5% in the top ten. As concerns this clone: Its antigen is undetermined.

The source is an adult who received the AZD1222 COVID-19 vaccine. The specimen comprised peripheral blood, sampled 28 days after the second AZD1222 dose. The rearrangement joins TRBV30 to TRBJ1-1, with D unclear. This CDR3 is CAWSPPPLAGAFF. In DNA, the CDR3 is TGTGCCTGGAGCCCGCCTCCCCTGGCTGGAGCTTTCTTT.